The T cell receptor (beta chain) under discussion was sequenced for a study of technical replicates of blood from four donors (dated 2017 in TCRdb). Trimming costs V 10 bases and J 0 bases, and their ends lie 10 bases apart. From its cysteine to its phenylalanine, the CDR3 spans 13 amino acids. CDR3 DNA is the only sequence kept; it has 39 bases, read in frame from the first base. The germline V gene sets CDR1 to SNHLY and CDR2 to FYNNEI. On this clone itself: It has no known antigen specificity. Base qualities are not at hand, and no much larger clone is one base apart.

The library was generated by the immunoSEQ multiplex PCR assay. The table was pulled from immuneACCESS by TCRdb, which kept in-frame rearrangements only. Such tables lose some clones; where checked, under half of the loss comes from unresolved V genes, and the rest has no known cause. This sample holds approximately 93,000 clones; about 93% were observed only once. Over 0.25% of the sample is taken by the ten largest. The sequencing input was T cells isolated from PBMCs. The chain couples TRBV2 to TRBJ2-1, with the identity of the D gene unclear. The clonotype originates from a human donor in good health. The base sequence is TGTGCCAACACAGAGAGCTCCTACAATGAGCAGTTCTTC. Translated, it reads CANTESSYNEQFF.